The rows below give T cell receptor beta chains drawn from one sample of a study of blood T cell repertoires in COVID-19. Sequencing used immunoSEQ multiplex PCR; TCRdb keeps in-frame clones, though not all of them. Among some 130,000 clones listed, approximately 83% were seen once. The sample consisted of peripheral blood. These TCRs come from an elderly man with acute or convalescent COVID-19. Both conserved end residues are part of each CDR3. Fields, in order: clone size, V gene, J gene, CDR3 length, D gene, CDR3 DNA, CDR3 protein. A D gene is named only where the DNA matches it firmly. A row's size may be missing; if present it is once, few, many or a size class.

>.|TRBV18|TRBJ2-7|16|.
TGTGCCAGCTCACCGCCGGGACTCACCCCATCTGGCGAGCAGTACTTC
CASSPPGLTPSGEQYF
>.|TRBV9|TRBJ1-6|11|.
TGTGCCAGCAGCGTAGCGTCACCCCTCCACTTT
CASSVASPLHF
>once|TRBV19|TRBJ1-5|15|TRBD1
TGTGCCAGTAGGCGTACAGGGGAGGTGGGGCAGCCCCAGCATTTT
CASRRTGEVGQPQHF
>.|TRBV10-3|TRBJ2-5|15|TRBD2
TGTGCCATCAGGGAGACTAGCGGGGTGGAAGAGACCCAGTACTTC
CAIRETSGVEETQYF
>.|TRBV21-1|TRBJ1-2|16|.
TGTGCCAGCAGCATTGGTCCGGGACAGGGTCAAGAGGGCTACACCTTC
CASSIGPGQGQEGYTF
>.|TRBV5-1|TRBJ2-5|14|.
TGCGCCAGCAGCTTGTTGCCAGGGCAAGAGACCCAGTACTTC
CASSLLPGQETQYF
>.|TRBV7-3|TRBJ2-1|15|TRBD2
TGTGCCAGCAGCCCGTCCGGACTAGCGGGCAATGAGCAGTTCTTC
CASSPSGLAGNEQFF
>.|TRBV5-4|TRBJ2-2|16|.
TGTGCCAGCAGCTCGGGGGGCGGGGGCTACACCGGGGAGCTGTTTTTT
CASSSGGGGYTGELFF
>.|TRBV12-3/TRBV12-4|TRBJ1-2|13|.
TGTGCCAGCAGCGCCTGGGAGGGCTATGGCTACACCTTC
CASSAWEGYGYTF
>.|TRBV10-2|TRBJ2-2|16|TRBD1
TGCGCCAGCAGTTCCCCCAGGGGGCGCAGCACCGGGGAGCTGTTTTTT
CASSSPRGRSTGELFF
>once|TRBV15|TRBJ2-1|14|TRBD1
TGTGCCACCAGCAGCAGACAGGGTGGGAATGAGCAGTTCTTC
CATSSRQGGNEQFF
>.|TRBV10-3|TRBJ2-2|14|.
TGTGCCATCAGTGACGGACTCGCCACCGGGGAGCTGTTTTTT
CAISDGLATGELFF
>.|TRBV5-4|TRBJ2-1|15|TRBD2
TGTGCCAGCAGCTTAGCCAGCGGGGGGCCGGGTGAGCAGTTCTTC
CASSLASGGPGEQFF
>.|TRBV11-2|TRBJ1-2|10|.
TGTGCCAGCTGGGGCACGGCGATAACCTTC
CASWGTAITF
>.|TRBV27|TRBJ2-5|15|TRBD2
TGTGCCAGCAGTTCGGGGACTAGCGGGCAAGAGACCCAGTACTTC
CASSSGTSGQETQYF
>few|TRBV7-9|TRBJ2-7|12|TRBD1
TGTGCCAGCAGCCTCCCACAGGGGTTGCAGTACTTC
CASSLPQGLQYF
>.|TRBV24-1|TRBJ1-5|14|.
TGTGCCACCTCCGATAGCGTAGGGAATCAGCCCCAGCATTTT
CATSDSVGNQPQHF
>.|TRBV27|TRBJ2-7|16|TRBD1
TGTGCCAGCAGTGCGTTCCCCGGGACAGGGGCCTACGAGCAGTACTTC
CASSAFPGTGAYEQYF
>.|TRBV28|TRBJ1-2|15|.
TGTGCCAGCAGTGACCGGGACACACCTAACTATGGCTACACCTTC
CASSDRDTPNYGYTF
>.|TRBV5-8|TRBJ1-5|13|.
TGTGCCAGCAGCATTGGACAGACCCAGCCCCAGCATTTT
CASSIGQTQPQHF
>.|TRBV6-2/TRBV6-3|TRBJ2-7|16|TRBD2
TGTGCCAGCAGTCCCCATCCCGGGACTAGCCAGTACGAGCAGTACTTC
CASSPHPGTSQYEQYF
>.|TRBV28|TRBJ2-7|15|TRBD2
TGTGCCAGCAGGACGACTAGCGGGATGGACTACGAGCAGTACTTC
CASRTTSGMDYEQYF
>.|TRBV9|TRBJ2-2|16|TRBD1
TGTGCCAGCAGCGCTAACAGGGGGTTCGACACCGGGGAGCTGTTTTTT
CASSANRGFDTGELFF
>.|TRBV5-4|TRBJ1-3|13|.
TGTGCCAGCAGCCTGAGCTCTGGAAACACCATATATTTT
CASSLSSGNTIYF
>.|TRBV2|TRBJ1-4|13|.
TGTGCCAGCTTGCAGGGCCCTAATGAAAAACTGTTTTTT
CASLQGPNEKLFF
>.|TRBV14|TRBJ2-3|17|.
TGTGCCAGCAGCCAAGTTGGGGCCAGCGGGAGCACAGATACGCAGTATTTT
CASSQVGASGSTDTQYF
>.|TRBV11-2|TRBJ1-2|14|TRBD1
TGTGCCAGCAGCGCCCGACAGGGGAGCTATGGCTACACCTTC
CASSARQGSYGYTF
>.|TRBV6-2/TRBV6-3|TRBJ1-1|15|.
TGTGCCAGCAGTCCGCCATTCGGTGGGGGGATCGAAGCTTTCTTT
CASSPPFGGGIEAFF
>.|TRBV19|TRBJ2-1|17|TRBD2
TGTGCCAGTAGTTCCCCGACTAGCGGGGGGGCCAAGGATGAGCAGTTCTTC
CASSSPTSGGAKDEQFF
>.|TRBV6-5|TRBJ2-5|13|.
TGTGCCAGCTCTGGACTCTTCTCGGAGACCCAGTACTTC
CASSGLFSETQYF
>.|TRBV11-2|TRBJ2-5|15|.
TGTGCCAGCAGCTTAAGGAAGACTAGCCAAGAGACCCAGTACTTC
CASSLRKTSQETQYF
>.|TRBV7-6|TRBJ1-5|14|.
TGTGCCAGCAGCCCGGGACTGTCCGATCAGCCCCAGCATTTT
CASSPGLSDQPQHF
>.|TRBV28|TRBJ2-2|17|.
TGTGCCAGCAGTTTGTTACAGGCAGGAACGAACACCGGGGAGCTGTTTTTT
CASSLLQAGTNTGELFF
>.|TRBV4-1|TRBJ2-5|14|.
TGCGCCAGCAGCCAAGATAATACTCAAGAGACCCAGTACTTC
CASSQDNTQETQYF
>.|TRBV19|TRBJ1-2|15|.
TGTGCCAGTAGTTCAAACAGGGCAGCAGGCTATGGCTACACCTTC
CASSSNRAAGYGYTF
>.|TRBV20-1|TRBJ1-2|11|.
TGCAGTGCCCTTACACAGAATGGCTACACCTTC
CSALTQNGYTF
>once|TRBV12-3/TRBV12-4|TRBJ1-1|13|.
TGTGCCAGCAGTGTGACACAAAACACTGAAGCTTTCTTT
CASSVTQNTEAFF
>.|TRBV18|TRBJ1-5|15|.
TGTGCCAGCTCACCACCGGGAGGGAGCAATCAGCCCCAGCATTTT
CASSPPGGSNQPQHF
>once|TRBV29-1|TRBJ2-7|13|.
TGCAGCGTTAAAGGGCAGGGGCCCTACGAGCAGTACTTC
CSVKGQGPYEQYF
>.|TRBV7-2|TRBJ1-6|15|.
TGTGCCAGCAGCTTACCGCCAGGGATTAATTCACCCCTCCACTTT
CASSLPPGINSPLHF
>.|TRBV24-1|TRBJ2-3|14|TRBD1
TGTGCCACCCAGAGGACAGGGGAAGGAGATACGCAGTATTTT
CATQRTGEGDTQYF